This T cell receptor (beta chain) was recorded in a study of shared clonotypes between healthy human individuals. Across the study: Three CD4 naive, three CD4 memory, two CD8 naive and one CD8 memory plate were used per donor. Notes on the study in general: In contrast to clonotypes shared by all four donors, non-shared clonotypes had lower generation probabilities. Around 5% of naive CD4 clonotypes were shared across four donors.

Of note for this clone: Its antigen remains unknown.

Germline trimming cut 2 bases from V and 4 bases from J; bases unmatched to any gene: 3. CDR1 and CDR2 from the germline V gene are SGHVS and FQNEAQ. The CDR3 runs to 16 residues. TCRdb keeps only in-frame clones here, not all; method: immunoSEQ multiplex PCR. The sample includes over a million clones, around 95% of them seen just once. Input material: naive CD4+ T cells sorted from blood. The sample's subset: CD45RA+ positively selected. The receptor was isolated from a man aged 25 to 40 in good health. V and J are TRBV7-8 and TRBJ2-2; 11 bases are a match to TRBD2. CDR3: CASSLTGLAVTGELFF. In DNA, the CDR3 is TGTGCCAGCAGCTTAACGGGACTAGCGGTCACCGGGGAGCTGTTTTTT.